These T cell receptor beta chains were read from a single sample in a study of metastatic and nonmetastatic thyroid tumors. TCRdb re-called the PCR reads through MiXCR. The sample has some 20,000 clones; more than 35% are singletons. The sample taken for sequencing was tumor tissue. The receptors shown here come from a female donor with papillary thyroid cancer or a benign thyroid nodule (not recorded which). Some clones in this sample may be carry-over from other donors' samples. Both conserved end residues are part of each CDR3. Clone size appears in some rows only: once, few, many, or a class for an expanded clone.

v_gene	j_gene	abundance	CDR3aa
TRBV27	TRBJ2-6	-	CASSGDSGANVLTF
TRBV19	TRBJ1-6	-	CASSRRDNNSPLHF
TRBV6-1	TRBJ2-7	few	CASTGGFNEQYF
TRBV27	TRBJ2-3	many	CASSSRLAGGTDTQYF
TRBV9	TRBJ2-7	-	CASSVGREEAYEQYF
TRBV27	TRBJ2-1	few	CASSLSVGTSGSGEQFF
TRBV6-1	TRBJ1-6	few	CASSESDSRYNSPLHF
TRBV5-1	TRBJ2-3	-	CASSPLVAGSTDTQYF
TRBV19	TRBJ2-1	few	CASSIPRINYNEQFF
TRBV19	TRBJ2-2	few	CASSVAGATGELFF
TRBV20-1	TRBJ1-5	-	CSASRGFSNQPQHF
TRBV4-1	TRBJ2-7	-	CASSQALVADNPYEQYF
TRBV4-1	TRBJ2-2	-	CASSLRGAGGSTGELFF
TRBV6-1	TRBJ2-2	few	CAASAGTGDTGELFF
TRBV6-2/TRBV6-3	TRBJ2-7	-	CASSYSSSSYEQYF
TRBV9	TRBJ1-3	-	CASTTGQLSSGNTIYF
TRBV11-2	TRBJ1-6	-	CASSPSGTGSSTYNSPLHF
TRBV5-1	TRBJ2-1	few	CASARSGNNEQFF
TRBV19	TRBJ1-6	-	CASNRKDLGSPLHF
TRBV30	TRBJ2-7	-	CAWSEMAGGPYEQYF
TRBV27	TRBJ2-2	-	CASSSQLERDTGELFF
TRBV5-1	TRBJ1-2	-	CASSLGGEARGYTF
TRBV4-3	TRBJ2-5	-	CASSQVYLAGVQETQYF
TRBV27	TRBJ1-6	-	CASSYSTALGDSPLHF
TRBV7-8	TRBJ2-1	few	CASSPSREQFF
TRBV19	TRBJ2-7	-	CASSIDSGRWREQYF
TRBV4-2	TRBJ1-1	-	CASSQDPHGLNTEAFF
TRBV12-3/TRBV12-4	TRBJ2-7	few	CASRWTESSYEQYF
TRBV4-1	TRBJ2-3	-	CASSQPTSGGTDTQYF
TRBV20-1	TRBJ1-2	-	CSARDPLGTGWGYTF
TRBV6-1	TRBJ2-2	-	CASSLMGVNTGELFF
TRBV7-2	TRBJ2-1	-	CASSLAGRSYNEQFF
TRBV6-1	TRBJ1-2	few	CASSMTVSANYGYTF
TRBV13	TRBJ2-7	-	CASSLEARLAGNSYEQYF
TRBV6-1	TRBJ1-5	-	CASSMKFGQGSNQPQHF
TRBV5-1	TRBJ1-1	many	CASSISYGTEAFF
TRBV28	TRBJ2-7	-	CASSLKGQVSPYEQYF
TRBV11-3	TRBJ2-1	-	CASRASGEGEQFF
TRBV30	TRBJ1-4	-	CAWSGPGGVGEKLFF
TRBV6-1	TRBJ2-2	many	CASEPSTGRNTGELFF